The clone carrying this TCR beta chain came up a few times. Its antigen remains unidentified. The library protocol tagged each TCR cDNA with a unique molecular identifier. TCRdb used MiXCR to reprocess the 5' RACE reads, holding one entry per CDR3 protein. The data hold roughly 50,000 distinct CDR3 sequences, with around 7.6% observed a single time. The sample comes from a study of spatial heterogeneity in lung cancer. For the study at large: Detection consistently yielded more beta chains than alpha chains.

The germline gives CDR1 SNHLY, CDR2 FYNNEI. Trimming shortened V by 1 base and J by 6 bases, and 7 bases separated the two germline ends. The CDR3 covers 13 residues. General study results and limits: Relative to follow-up, resection was when ubiquitous expanded tumor TCRs appeared more in blood.

The time point denotes: sample taken at primary tumor resection. Sequencing of whole RNA from tumor, nontumor lung or frozen PBMC involved no sorting. Samples were donated by 72 untreated early-stage non-small cell lung cancer patients. The specimen comprised PBMCs, sampled at surgery. V and J are TRBV2 and TRBJ1-5; a possible D gene is TRBD1 (5 bases). The TCR was taken from a female donor with early-stage non-small cell lung cancer. The CDR3 here is CASSEEGFQPQHF. The CDR3 region has the DNA TGTGCCAGCAGTGAAGAGGGGTTTCAGCCCCAGCATTTT.